This T cell receptor (beta chain) derives from a study of blood T cell repertoires in COVID-19. Participant-given clinical history determined each cohort assignment. In the authors' workflow: How many nucleated cells were present was estimated from reference gene primer amplification. Some clones are missing from TCRdb's copy, which holds only in-frame ones; the method was immunoSEQ multiplex PCR. V and J calls and clone size are given by that table; D and trimming were obtained from the DNA. Of 300,000 to 350,000 clones in the sample, 80% to 90% were seen once. Per the germline V gene, CDR1 is SGDLS and CDR2 is YYNGEE. The length of the CDR3 is 14 residues. The V and J ends lost 3 bases and 3 bases, in that order; junction bases with no gene match: 2.

This clonotype originated in a woman in her thirties or forties with acute COVID-19. The chain carries TRBV9 and TRBJ2-7; 11 bases agree with TRBD2. The sequencing input was PBMCs or T cells enriched from blood (not recorded which). CDR3 amino acids: CASSAGTSGYEQYF. The CDR3 nucleotides are TGTGCCAGCAGCGCCGGGACTAGCGGCTACGAGCAGTACTTC.